This T cell receptor beta chain was documented in a study of response to subunit inactivated influenza vaccine. The study, taken as a whole, reports: The authors proposed limited new T cell recruitment per seasonal influenza vaccination.

Between the trimmed V and J ends, which lost 0 bases and 2 bases, there was a span of 10 bases. CDR3 length: 15 residues. Germline V gene lookup returns CDR1 SGHTA and CDR2 FQGTGA. This clonotype was picked up a small number of times. Its antigen is unknown. TCRdb re-called the RT-PCR reads with MiXCR, one entry per CDR3 protein. This sample has approximately 530,000 distinct CDR3 sequences, with 10% to 15% found just once. The sequencing here drew on PBMCs from blood, taken 45 days after vaccination. The gene calls are TRBV7-3 and TRBJ2-5; D gene uncertain. The receptor was isolated from a man aged 45 to 65 who received an inactivated influenza vaccine. This chain's CDR3 is CASSLTGTPQETQYF. CDR3 sequence (DNA): TGTGCCAGCAGCTTAACAGGAACACCACAAGAGACCCAGTACTTC. Full variable domain (outside the CDR3, taken from reference TRBV7-3 and TRBJ2-5): GAGVSQTPSNKVTEKGKYVELRCDPISGHTALYWYRQSLGQGPEFLIYFQGTGAADDSGLPNDRFFAVRPEGSVSTLKIQRTERGDSAVYLCASSLTGTPQETQYFGPGTRLLVL.